This TCR beta chain is from a study of blood T cells in healthy people across ages. The CDR3 has 18 residues. From germline, CDR1 is SEHNR and CDR2 FQNEAQ (reference sequence). Trimming pared 8 bases from V and 2 bases from J, leaving 27 bases between. This clonotype was picked up one time. Each donor gave roughly 9.2 milliliters of peripheral blood. The authors ran a second PCR of roughly 6 to 12 cycles using a sample-barcoded 5' primer and a J-beta primer mix. TCRdb ran MiXCR on the 5' RACE reads and lists one entry per CDR3 protein. The table lists 800,000 to 1,300,000 distinct CDR3 sequences, less than 25% of them singletons. These records were also assigned to another study, of T cells of mothers and their children.

The sample taken for sequencing was blood. This receptor was taken from a girl aged 2 to 9 in good health. The chain joins TRBV7-9 to TRBJ1-2, with D unclear. CDR3 residues: CASDHEPGWAALNYGYTF. CDR3 nucleotides: TGTGCCAGCGACCATGAGCCGGGGTGGGCAGCGTTAAACTATGGCTACACCTTC.